The 2 T cell receptor beta chains below were found in one sample sequenced in a study of blood T cell repertoires in COVID-19 (TCRdb year 2020). Libraries came from the immunoSEQ multiplex PCR assay. TCRdb holds this immuneACCESS table with in-frame rearrangements only. Some clones are missing; in checked studies, unresolved V genes explain under half, and the rest has no known cause. The sample has about 150,000 clones on record, 75% to 95% of them singletons. The top ten hold approximately 0.59% of the sample. Material: peripheral blood. These receptors were collected from a man aged 45-65 years with acute or convalescent COVID-19.

The J gene is TRBJ2-2, the V gene TRBV4-3, with 9 bases that match TRBD1. J gave up 1 base and V 1 base, and 7 bases lay outside the gene matches. Germline CDR1 reads LGHNA; CDR2 reads YSLEER. The CDR3 contains 18 residues. This CDR3 is CASSQGPPGQGNTGELFF. The CDR3 coding sequence is TGCGCCAGCAGCCAAGGACCCCCGGGACAGGGGAACACCGGGGAGCTGTTTTTT.

This clone is a singleton in its sample. This chain joins TRBV10-1 and TRBJ2-1; a weak D match, TRBD2 (5 bases). The germline V and J ends were trimmed by 6 bases and 4 bases, with 13 bases remaining between them. This CDR3 spans 14 amino acids. The germline gives CDR1 WNHNN, CDR2 SYGVQD (reference sequence). Written as DNA, the CDR3 is TGCGCCAGCAGAGCTAGACTACCATACAATGAGCAGTTCTTC. Its translation: CASRARLPYNEQFF.